The table lists the clone carrying this T cell receptor beta chain with many counts. Antigen unknown. This sample was included in a study of PD-1 blockade in classical Hodgkin lymphoma. Findings and limits, study-wide: Reports described newly diagnosed patients as having lower baseline TCR diversity than healthy donors.

Autologous stem cell transplantation was followed by relapse in every patient, and brentuximab vedotin exposure varied. The method was immunoSEQ multiplex PCR; TCRdb's version includes in-frame clones alone and lacks a portion of them. The sample shows about 150,000 clones, about four fifths of them seen only once. The CDR3 length is 14 residues. Germline CDR1 SQVTM, CDR2 ANQGSEA. V lost 4 bases and J lost 0; bases outside the gene matches: 5. This chain links TRBV29-1 with TRBJ1-1, with TRBD1 identical over 7 bases. The sample consisted of peripheral blood mononuclear cells (PBMCs), taken before the second cycle of nivolumab. The clonotype was recovered from a human donor with classical Hodgkin lymphoma. CDR3 DNA: TGCAGCGTTGGGACAGGCGCTATGAACACTGAAGCTTTCTTT. It is translated as CSVGTGAMNTEAFF.